Following are 23 T cell receptor beta chains from one sample sequenced in a study of CD8+CD57+ T cells in acquired aplastic anemia (dated by TCRdb to 2016 to 2019). TCRdb shows the sequencer as Illumina HiSeq 2000. Genomic DNA served as template for TCR beta VDJ combination and CDR3 sequence profiling. In-frame beta chains were kept once TCRdb had trimmed the public reads at Q25 with fastp and called clones with MiXCR. CDR3 protein duplicates are merged, each entry listing the most common genes and DNA. The sample table records a few hundred thousand distinct CDR3 sequences; around 63% of these occur just once. The ten biggest clones cover roughly 29% of the sample. Sequences were obtained from sorted CD4+, CD8+, or CD8+CD57+ T cells (not recorded which) from PBMCs. These receptors were collected from a human donor in good health.

The sample holds a few counts of this clonotype. The gene calls are TRBV24-1 and TRBJ1-1, with unresolved D. The V end lost 9 bases, the J end lost 4 bases, and 14 bases lay between the germline ends. The germline V gene has CDR1 KGHDR and CDR2 SFDVKD. CDR3 length: 13 amino acids. CDR3 sequence reads: CATQLASSTEAFF. The CDR3 nucleotides are TGTGCCACCCAGCTCGCGTCGAGCACTGAAGCTTTCTTT.

To note about this clonotype: This may be a read error, as it is one base from a much larger clone. The CDR3: CANMGSYNSPLHF. CDR3 coding DNA: TGTGCCAACATGGGTTCCTATAATTCACCCCTCCACTTT. This chain links TRBV6-6 with TRBJ1-6; D gene unclear. The CDR3 covers 13 residues. Germline V gives CDR1 MNHNY, CDR2 SVGAGI (reference sequence). V gave up 10 bases and J gave up 1 base, with 8 bases separating them.

This chain links TRBV2 with TRBJ1-6, with D tentatively TRBD1 (5 bases). In germline, CDR1 is SNHLY, CDR2 FYNNEI. Trimming removed 10 bases from V and 14 bases from J, with 21 bases in between. This CDR3 spans 13 amino acids. The CDR3: CAISGANNSALHF. CDR3 in DNA: TGTGCCATTTCCGGGGCAAACAATTCTGCCCTCCACTTT.

The rearrangement joins TRBV14 to TRBJ2-3; the match to TRBD2 covers 9 bases. The trim removed 4 bases at V and 6 bases at J, leaving 11 bases unmatched. The CDR3 loop spans 16 amino acids. The germline V gene encodes CDR1 SGHDN and CDR2 FVKESK. The CDR3 DNA reads as TGTGCCAGCAGCCCTTTAGCGGGAGACGTCGTCGATACGCAGTATTTT. Its translation: CASSPLAGDVVDTQYF.

This clonotype was seen ten or more times. J is TRBJ2-7 and V is TRBV2; 12 bases align to TRBD2. CDR3 length equals 15 residues. CDR1 SNHLY and CDR2 FYNNEI come from the germline V gene. Unmatched junction bases numbered 5, after V lost 4 bases and J lost 4 bases. The CDR3 nucleotides read TGTGCCAGCAGTGGGACTAGCGGGATTTCATACGAGCAGTACTTC. Translating gives CASSGTSGISYEQYF.

V and J are TRBV20-1 and TRBJ1-5; D remains unclear. CDR3 length: 13 residues. V was cut by 8 bases and J by 7 bases, with 18 bases left in between. The V gene's germline CDR1 is DFQATT and CDR2 SNEGSKA (reference sequence). CDR3 DNA sequence: TGCAGTCCCCCCGAGCCCCACAAACAGCCCCAGCATTTT. Translating gives CSPPEPHKQPQHF.

This clonotype has a count of ten or more. This rearrangement joins TRBV4-3 to TRBJ1-1; 7 nucleotides match TRBD1. The CDR3 has 15 residues. CDR1 LGHNA and CDR2 YSLEER come from the germline V gene. V trimming: 0 bases; J trimming: 7 bases; junction bases outside the gene matches: 8. The CDR3 sequence: CASSQEASRGHEAFF. The CDR3 DNA is TGCGCCAGCAGCCAAGAAGCCTCGAGGGGGCATGAAGCTTTCTTT.

DNA of the CDR3: TGTGCCAGCAGCGTTGACTTGAATTCGGTCTATGAGCAGTTCTTC. It encodes CASSVDLNSVYEQFF. This sequence joins TRBV7-9 and TRBJ2-1, with unresolved D. The V end was cut by 5 bases, the J end by 8 bases, with 19 bases between. The germline CDR1 and CDR2 sequences are SEHNR and FQNEAQ (reference sequence). There are 15 residues in the CDR3.

V and J are TRBV12-3 or TRBV12-4 and TRBJ2-7; 15 bases match TRBD2. This CDR3 has 17 residues. After removal of 4 bases from V and 5 bases from J, the junction contained 9 bases not matched to a gene. CDR3 region: CASSYAGTSGRWDEQYF. CDR3 coding DNA: TGTGCCAGCAGTTATGCGGGGACTAGCGGGAGGTGGGACGAGCAGTACTTC.

The chain combines TRBV19 with TRBJ1-1, with TRBD1 matching over 10 bases. J was trimmed by 1 base and V by 5 bases; bases with no gene match: 7. CDR1 and CDR2 (germline): LNHDA, SQIVND (reference sequence). This CDR3 comprises 16 residues. The CDR3: CASSFRQGAGNTEAFF. In DNA, the CDR3 is TGTGCCAGTAGTTTTAGACAGGGGGCCGGGAACACTGAAGCTTTCTTT.

Remarks on this clonotype: At one end, the junction sequence differs from germline, possibly due to a read error. This sequence joins TRBV2 and TRBJ1-1; 9 bases fit TRBD1. CDR1 and CDR2 (germline): SNHLY, FYNNEI. The CDR3 consists of 16 residues. The DNA of the CDR3 is TGTGCCAGCAGTGAAGCCAGGGACAGGGTGAACCCTGAAGCTTTCTTT. Amino acid sequence: CASSEARDRVNPEAFF.

This chain connects TRBV7-2 to TRBJ1-2, with D perhaps TRBD1 (5 bases). V lost 1 base and J 4 bases, leaving 10 bases between the germline ends. CDR3 size: 14 residues. Germline loops: CDR1 SGHTA, CDR2 FQGNSA. This chain's CDR3 is CASSLGDGPYGYTF. The CDR3 DNA reads as TGTGCCAGCAGCTTAGGGGACGGCCCCTATGGCTACACCTTC.

Regarding this clonotype: The junction shows a germline mismatch at one end, possibly a read error. The chain joins TRBV4-1 to TRBJ2-7; D may be TRBD1 (5 bases). Per the germline V gene, CDR1 is MGHRA and CDR2 is YSYEKL. CDR3 length: 13 residues. Written as DNA, the CDR3 is TGCGCCAGGAGCCAAGAAGGGGTCTACGAGCAGTACTTC. Residues: CARSQEGVYEQYF.

In its sample, this clonotype was seen many times. The chain combines TRBV6-5 with TRBJ2-3; 7 bases are shared with TRBD2. The CDR3 has 17 amino acids. J lost 0 bases, V lost 6 bases, and 12 bases had no gene match. CDR1 MNHEY and CDR2 SVGAGI come from the germline V gene. CDR3: CASSPPGSGHSTDTQYF. The DNA for the CDR3 is TGTGCCAGCAGCCCCCCCGGTAGCGGGCATAGCACAGATACGCAGTATTTT.

This chain connects TRBV19 to TRBJ2-7, with 9 bases matching TRBD2. Germline values: CDR1 LNHDA, CDR2 SQIVND (reference sequence). Trimming at V came to 3 bases and at J to 4 bases, leaving 4 bases not matched to a gene. CDR3 length equals 14 residues. The CDR3 loop reads CASSMSAGGYEQYF. Here the CDR3 DNA reads TGTGCCAGTAGTATGAGCGCGGGAGGGTACGAGCAGTACTTC.

This clonotype was observed many times. The chain employs TRBV20-1 and TRBJ1-6; no firm D call. CDR3 size: 14 residues. V was pared by 0 bases and J by 11 bases, with 14 bases between. Germline assignment: CDR1 DFQATT and CDR2 SNEGSKA (reference sequence). The CDR3, as DNA: TGCAGTGCTAGAGATGTGGAGGGCAGCCCACCCCTCCACTTT. Protein sequence: CSARDVEGSPPLHF.

The gene calls are TRBV6-5 and TRBJ2-7; D uncertain. This CDR3 comprises 13 residues. Trimming removed 7 bases at V and 3 bases at J, with 13 bases between. Germline V gene lookup returns CDR1 MNHEY and CDR2 SVGAGI. The DNA of the CDR3 is TGTGCCAGCAAAGAGGCCCATAACTACGAGCAGTACTTC. Encoded protein: CASKEAHNYEQYF.

The gene calls are TRBV7-9 and TRBJ1-5, with TRBD1 as a possible D gene (6 bases). Trimming shortened V by 3 bases and J by 6 bases, and 18 bases separated the two germline ends. Per germline, CDR1 SEHNR and CDR2 FQNEAQ (reference sequence). This CDR3 has 16 residues. CDR3 sequence (DNA): TGTGCCAGCAGCTTTAATCCTGGGGGCGAAGGTCAGCCCCAGCATTTT. This translates into CASSFNPGGEGQPQHF.

This clonotype was seen many times. V usage is TRBV15 and J usage is TRBJ1-5; D is ambiguous. Germline V gene sequence: CDR1 LNHNV, CDR2 YYDKDF (reference sequence). The CDR3 covers 15 residues. Trimming took 4 bases from V and 2 from J, leaving 12 bases between them. CDR3 nucleotide sequence: TGTGCCACCAGCAAAAAGGGTATGGGCAATCAGCCCCAGCATTTT. Encoded protein: CATSKKGMGNQPQHF.

This clonotype has only a few counts. The chain joins TRBV9 to TRBJ2-7, with D perhaps TRBD1 or TRBD2 (5 bases each). The CDR3 runs to 15 residues. The germline gives CDR1 SGDLS, CDR2 YYNGEE. Trimming removed 5 bases at V and 2 bases at J, with 17 bases between. In DNA, the CDR3 is TGTGCCAGCAGTCCGTTTGAGGGGAAGGCCTACGAGCAGTACTTC. It specifies CASSPFEGKAYEQYF. Together with reference TRBV9 and TRBJ2-7, the CDR3 gives the full variable domain: DSGVTQTPKHLITATGQRVTLRCSPRSGDLSVYWYQQSLDQGLQFLIQYYNGEERAKGNILERFSAQQFPDLHSELNLSSLELGDSALYFCASSPFEGKAYEQYFGPGTRLTVT.

This chain links TRBV7-2 with TRBJ2-1, with 14 bases that match TRBD2. This CDR3 region has 15 residues. Looked up from germline, CDR1 is SGHTA and CDR2 is FQGNSA. V trimming: 11 bases; J trimming: 7 bases; junction bases outside the gene matches: 10. This chain's CDR3 is CAGKGTSGSANEQFF. The CDR3 bases are TGTGCCGGGAAGGGGACTAGCGGGAGTGCGAATGAGCAGTTCTTC.

The chain couples TRBV7-6 to TRBJ2-7, with D possibly TRBD1 on 6 matching bases. Trimming pared 2 bases from V and 1 base from J, leaving 15 bases between. The CDR3 is 16 amino acids. The germline gives CDR1 SGHVS, CDR2 FNYEAQ. CDR3 sequence (DNA): TGTGCCAGCAGCTTACTCCGGGACACCCCTTCCTACGAGCAGTACTTC. Translation gives CASSLLRDTPSYEQYF.

This clonotype was found many times. This chain connects TRBV27 to TRBJ1-6; 7 bases fit TRBD1. The V segment lost 4 bases and the J segment 5 bases; nucleotides outside the gene matches: 5. The CDR3 has 15 residues. Germline V gives CDR1 MNHEY, CDR2 SMNVEV (reference sequence). CDR3 coding DNA: TGTGCCAGCAGTTATGGGACAGCCGATAATTCACCCCTCCACTTT. It specifies CASSYGTADNSPLHF.